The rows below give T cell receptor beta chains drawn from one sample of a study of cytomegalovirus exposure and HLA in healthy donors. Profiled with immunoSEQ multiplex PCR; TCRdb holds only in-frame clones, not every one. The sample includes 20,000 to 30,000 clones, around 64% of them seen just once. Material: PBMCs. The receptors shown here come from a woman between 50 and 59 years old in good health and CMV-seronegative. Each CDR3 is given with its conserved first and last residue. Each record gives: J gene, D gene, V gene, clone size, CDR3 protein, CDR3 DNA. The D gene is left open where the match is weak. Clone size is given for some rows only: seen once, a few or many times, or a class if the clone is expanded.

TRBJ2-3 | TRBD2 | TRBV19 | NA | CASKEGLGDTQYF | TGTGCCAGTAAGGAGGGACTAGGAGATACGCAGTATTTT
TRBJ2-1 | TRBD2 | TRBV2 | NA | CASSPIGLVGSYNEQFF | TGTGCCAGCAGCCCAATAGGACTAGTGGGCTCCTACAATGAGCAGTTCTTC
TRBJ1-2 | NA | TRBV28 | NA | CASSTGYGYTF | TGTGCCAGCAGTACGGGCTATGGCTACACCTTC
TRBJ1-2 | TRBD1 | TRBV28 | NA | CASSLWGDRSYGYTF | TGTGCCAGCAGTTTATGGGGGGACAGGAGCTATGGCTACACCTTC
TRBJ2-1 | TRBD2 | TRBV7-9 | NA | CASSPPGLEDNEQFF | TGTGCCAGCAGCCCCCCGGGACTAGAGGACAATGAGCAGTTCTTC
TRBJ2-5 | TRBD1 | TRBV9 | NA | CASSVAGQEETQYF | TGTGCCAGCAGCGTAGCTGGACAGGAAGAGACCCAGTACTTC
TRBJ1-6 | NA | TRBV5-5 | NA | CASSLDSSYNSPLHF | TGTGCCAGCAGCTTGGACAGCTCCTATAATTCACCCCTCCACTTT
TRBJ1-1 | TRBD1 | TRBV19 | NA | CASRDRGGTEAFF | TGTGCCAGTAGGGACAGGGGTGGCACTGAAGCTTTCTTT
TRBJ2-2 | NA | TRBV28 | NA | CAISPGAGELFF | TGTGCCATCTCTCCCGGAGCCGGGGAGCTGTTTTTT
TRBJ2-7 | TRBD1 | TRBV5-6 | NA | CASSRDRGTVQYF | TGTGCCAGCAGCCGGGACAGGGGGACAGTGCAGTACTTC
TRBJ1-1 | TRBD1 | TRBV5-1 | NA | CASSRAGTVNTEAFF | TGCGCCAGCAGCCGGGCCGGGACAGTAAACACTGAAGCTTTCTTT
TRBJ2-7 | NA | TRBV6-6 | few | CASKPGLTGEQYF | TGTGCCAGCAAACCGGGACTGACGGGGGAGCAGTACTTC
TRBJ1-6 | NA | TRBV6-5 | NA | CARPGKSSYNSPLHF | TGTGCCAGGCCCGGGAAGAGCTCCTATAATTCACCCCTCCACTTT
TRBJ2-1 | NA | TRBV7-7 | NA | CASSLAPGGEQFF | TGTGCTAGCAGCTTAGCGCCCGGGGGTGAGCAGTTCTTC
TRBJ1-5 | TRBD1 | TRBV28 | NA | CASSPRTGGIGSNQPQHF | TGTGCCAGCAGCCCTAGGACAGGGGGGATTGGAAGCAATCAGCCCCAGCATTTT